This is a list of T cell receptor beta chains from one sample in a study of T cells in Graves' hyperthyroidism and ophthalmopathy. TCRdb re-called the multiplex PCR reads through MiXCR, storing one row per CDR3 protein. The sample lists about 640,000 distinct CDR3 sequences, 20% seen once, with under 35% in the top ten. The specimen was blood. These TCRs come from a man aged 25 to 40 with Graves' ophthalmopathy. Each CDR3 is given without its conserved first and last residue. Each record gives: V gene, CDR3 protein.

TRBV29-1 SVEKGFADTQY
TRBV15 ATSPVWGLAETEAF
TRBV27 ASSLFSSGIYNEQF
TRBV7-2 ASSLGGASEEKLF
TRBV12-3/TRBV12-4 ASSTSGRSMGELF
TRBV7-2 ASSPEDQHPGYT
TRBV24-1 ATSDRDTGELF
TRBV7-2 ASSLALSGYT
TRBV19 ACSLDNQPQH
TRBV5-1 ASSPTGTYYEQY